This T cell receptor (beta chain) was identified during a study of OX40 agonist ivuxolimab in advanced cancers. Study in general: Ivuxolimab, an antibody that agonizes OX40 (CD134), was administered to the patients. A male proportion of about 84% was recorded, with mean age approximately 64 years and range roughly 20 to 85. One hepatocellular carcinoma and two cutaneous melanoma patients partially responded.

The assay was immunoSEQ multiplex PCR, and TCRdb's table has in-frame clones only and misses some. The data contain about 84,000 clones, nearly 95% of them singletons. If patients had autoimmune disease history or systemic immunosuppression, they were excluded. V was cut by 4 bases and J by 4 bases, with 18 bases left in between. From germline, CDR1 is SGHKS and CDR2 YYEKEE (reference sequence). CDR3 length: 15 residues. This TCR was recovered from an adult with an advanced solid tumor such as melanoma, head and neck, liver or kidney cancer. This rearrangement joins TRBV5-5 to TRBJ2-7; D unclear. The starting material was CD4+ or CD8+ T cells sorted from blood, obtained in a trial of the OX40 agonist ivuxolimab. As DNA, the CDR3 is TGTGCCAGCAGCCAAGATGTGGGTAGCCTGTACGAGCAGTACTTC. Amino acid sequence: CASSQDVGSLYEQYF. The complete variable domain, with remaining parts taken from reference TRBV5-5 and TRBJ2-7, reads DAGVTQSPTHLIKTRGQQVTLRCSPISGHKSVSWYQQVLGQGPQFIFQYYEKEERGRGNFPDRFSARQFPNYSSELNVNALLLGDSALYLCASSQDVGSLYEQYFGPGTRLTVT.